This TCR beta chain is drawn from a study of monozygotic twins with cystic fibrosis. General study points: The repertoire was suggested to be naive-dominated, clonality median approximately 0.0093. V usage most resembled the co-twin in 13 of 16 pairs. Nucleotide-identical clonotype sharing was significantly higher within monozygotic CF twin pairs than between unrelated CF individuals.

Generated by immunoSEQ multiplex PCR, the TCRdb table keeps only in-frame clones and is missing some. The sample holds about 22,000 clones; just under 90% are singletons and the top ten take roughly 1.3%. CDR1 and CDR2 (germline): SGHRS, YFSETQ. The CDR3 is made up of 15 amino acids. With 6 bases clipped from V and 2 bases from J, the junction kept 6 bases outside the gene matches. Regarding this clone: No antigen is known for it.

Sequences were obtained from blood. This chain joins TRBV5-1 and TRBJ2-2; TRBD1 agrees at 8 bases. This clonotype was obtained from a woman in her twenties or thirties with cystic fibrosis. The CDR3: CASTHPGGNTGELFF. CDR3 nucleotides: TGCGCCAGCACCCACCCAGGGGGCAACACCGGGGAGCTGTTTTTT.